This TCR beta chain was recorded in a study of blood T cell repertoires in COVID-19. Across the whole study: PBMCs, B-cell-depleted T cells, or T cells provided the cDNA or gDNA that made up the material.

The CDR3 consists of 17 residues. Trimming took 5 bases from V and 3 from J; bases not matched to a gene: 13. The germline CDR1 and CDR2 sequences are SEHNR and FQNEAQ (reference sequence). Only in-frame clones appear in the TCRdb table, and some are missing; sequencing was by immunoSEQ multiplex PCR. The data hold roughly 250,000 clones, with 75% to 90% observed a single time. Only one count was recorded for this clone. The sequenced sample was peripheral blood. The V and J genes are TRBV7-9 and TRBJ1-1; 9 bases line up with TRBD1. The sequence came from a man aged 25-40 years with acute or convalescent COVID-19. CDR3 bases: TGTGCCAGCAGCCCCGGGACAGGGTCTTATGGGGACACTGAAGCTTTCTTT. Residues: CASSPGTGSYGDTEAFF.